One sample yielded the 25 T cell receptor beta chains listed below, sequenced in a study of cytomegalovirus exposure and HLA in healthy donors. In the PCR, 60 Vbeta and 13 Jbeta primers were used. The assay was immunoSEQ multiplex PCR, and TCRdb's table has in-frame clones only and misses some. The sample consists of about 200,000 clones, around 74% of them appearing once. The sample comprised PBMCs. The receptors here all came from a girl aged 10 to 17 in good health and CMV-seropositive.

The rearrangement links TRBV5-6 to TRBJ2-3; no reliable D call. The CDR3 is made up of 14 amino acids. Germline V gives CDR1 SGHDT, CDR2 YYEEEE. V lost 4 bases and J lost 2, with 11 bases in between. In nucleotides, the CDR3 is TGTGCCAGCAGCCAAGACATGCCCACAGATACGCAGTATTTT. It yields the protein CASSQDMPTDTQYF.

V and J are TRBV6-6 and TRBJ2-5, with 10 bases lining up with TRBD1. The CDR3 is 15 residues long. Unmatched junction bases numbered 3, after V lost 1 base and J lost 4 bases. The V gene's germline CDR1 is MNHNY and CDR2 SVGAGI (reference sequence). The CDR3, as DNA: TGTGCCAGCAGTTACTGGGGACAGGGGAGAGAGACCCAGTACTTC. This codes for CASSYWGQGRETQYF.

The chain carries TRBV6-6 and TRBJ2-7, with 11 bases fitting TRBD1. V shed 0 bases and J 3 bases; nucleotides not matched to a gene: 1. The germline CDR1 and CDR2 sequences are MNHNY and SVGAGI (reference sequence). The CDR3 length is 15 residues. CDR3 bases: TGTGCCAGCAGTTACTCAGGGACAGGGGGCTACGAGCAGTACTTC. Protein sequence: CASSYSGTGGYEQYF.

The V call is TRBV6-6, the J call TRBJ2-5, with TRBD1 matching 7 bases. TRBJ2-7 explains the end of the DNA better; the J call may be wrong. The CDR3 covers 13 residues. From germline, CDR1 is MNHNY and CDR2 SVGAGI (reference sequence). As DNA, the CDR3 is TGTGCCAGCGGCTTGACAGGGAACTACGAGCAGTACTTC. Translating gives CASGLTGNYEQYF.

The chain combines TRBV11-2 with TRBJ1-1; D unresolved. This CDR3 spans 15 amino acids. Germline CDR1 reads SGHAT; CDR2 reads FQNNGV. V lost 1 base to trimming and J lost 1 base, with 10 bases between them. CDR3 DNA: TGTGCCAGCAGCTTAGCTGACCGAGGGAACACTGAAGCTTTCTTT. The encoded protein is CASSLADRGNTEAFF.

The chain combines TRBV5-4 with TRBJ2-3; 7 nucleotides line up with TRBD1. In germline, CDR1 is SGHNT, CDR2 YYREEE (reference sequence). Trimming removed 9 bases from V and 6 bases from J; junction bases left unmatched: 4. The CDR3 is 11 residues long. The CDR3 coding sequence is TGTGCCACGGGGACAGATGATACGCAGTATTTT. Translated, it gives CATGTDDTQYF.

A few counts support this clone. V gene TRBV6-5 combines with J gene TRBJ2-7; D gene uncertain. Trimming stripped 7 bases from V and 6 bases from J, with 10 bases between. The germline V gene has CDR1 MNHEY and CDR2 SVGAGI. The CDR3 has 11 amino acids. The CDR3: CASKLLGEQYF. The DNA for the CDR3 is TGTGCCAGCAAGTTGCTAGGCGAGCAGTACTTC.

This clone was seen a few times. In nucleotides, the CDR3 is TGTGCCAGCCTTTCTCTAGAGGTCGGGGAGCTGTTTTTT. Amino acids: CASLSLEVGELFF. This chain joins TRBV10-3 and TRBJ2-2, with D unresolved. CDR1 and CDR2 from the germline V gene are ENHRY and SYGVKD. Trimming removed 10 bases from V and 7 bases from J, with 16 bases in between. The CDR3 sequence is 13 residues long.

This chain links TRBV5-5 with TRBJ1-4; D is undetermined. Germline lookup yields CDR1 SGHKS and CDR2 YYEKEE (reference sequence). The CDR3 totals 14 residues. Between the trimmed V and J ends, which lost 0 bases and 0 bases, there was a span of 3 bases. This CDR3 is CASSLGATNEKLFF. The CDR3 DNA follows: TGTGCCAGCAGCTTGGGAGCAACTAATGAAAAACTGTTTTTT.

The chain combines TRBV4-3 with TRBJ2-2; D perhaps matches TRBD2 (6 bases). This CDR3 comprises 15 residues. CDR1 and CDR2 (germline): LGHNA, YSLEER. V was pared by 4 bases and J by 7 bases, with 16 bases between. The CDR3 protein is CASSPGLGGGGELFF. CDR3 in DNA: TGCGCCAGCAGCCCTGGACTGGGGGGTGGCGGGGAGCTGTTTTTT.

DNA for the CDR3: TGTGCCAGCAGCCTACGGACAGGGGGGTTACCGGCCACTGAAGCTTTCTTT. Translating it yields CASSLRTGGLPATEAFF. The J gene is TRBJ1-1, the V gene TRBV5-6; 10 nucleotides line up with TRBD1. This CDR3 has 17 residues. Germline CDR1 and CDR2: SGHDT and YYEEEE. V lost 4 bases and J lost 4; bases outside the gene matches: 13.

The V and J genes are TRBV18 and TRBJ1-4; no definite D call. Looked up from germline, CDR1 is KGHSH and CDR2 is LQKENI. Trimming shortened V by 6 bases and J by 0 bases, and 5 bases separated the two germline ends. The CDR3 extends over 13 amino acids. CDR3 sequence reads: CASSSTTNEKLFF. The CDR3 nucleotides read TGTGCCAGCTCGTCAACAACTAATGAAAAACTGTTTTTT. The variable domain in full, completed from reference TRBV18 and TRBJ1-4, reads NAGVMQNPRHLVRRRGQEARLRCSPMKGHSHVYWYRQLPEEGLKFMVYLQKENIIDESGMPKERFSAEFPKEGPSILRIQQVVRGDSAAYFCASSSTTNEKLFFGSGTQLSVL.

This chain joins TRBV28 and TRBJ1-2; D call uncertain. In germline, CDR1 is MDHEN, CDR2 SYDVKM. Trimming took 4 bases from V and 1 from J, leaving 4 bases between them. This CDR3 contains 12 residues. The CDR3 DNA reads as TGTGCCAGCAGTTCCGGTAACTATGGCTACACCTTC. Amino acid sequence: CASSSGNYGYTF.

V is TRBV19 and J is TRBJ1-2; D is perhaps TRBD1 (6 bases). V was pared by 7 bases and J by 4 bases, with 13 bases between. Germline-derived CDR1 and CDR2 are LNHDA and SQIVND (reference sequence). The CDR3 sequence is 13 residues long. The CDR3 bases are TGTGCCAGTACTACGCAGGGGAGCTATGGCTACACCTTC. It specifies CASTTQGSYGYTF. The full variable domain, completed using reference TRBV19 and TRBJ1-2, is DGGITQSPKYLFRKEGQNVTLSCEQNLNHDAMYWYRQDPGQGLRLIYYSQIVNDFQKGDIAEGYSVSREKKESFPLTVTSAQKNPTAFYLCASTTQGSYGYTFGSGTRLTVV.

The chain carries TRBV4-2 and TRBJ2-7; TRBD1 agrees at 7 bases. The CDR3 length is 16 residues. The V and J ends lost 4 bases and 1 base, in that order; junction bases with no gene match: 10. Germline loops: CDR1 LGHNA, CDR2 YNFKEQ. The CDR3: CASSRGGRGSSYEQYF. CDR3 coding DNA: TGTGCCAGCAGCCGAGGGGGCCGGGGCAGTTCCTACGAGCAGTACTTC.

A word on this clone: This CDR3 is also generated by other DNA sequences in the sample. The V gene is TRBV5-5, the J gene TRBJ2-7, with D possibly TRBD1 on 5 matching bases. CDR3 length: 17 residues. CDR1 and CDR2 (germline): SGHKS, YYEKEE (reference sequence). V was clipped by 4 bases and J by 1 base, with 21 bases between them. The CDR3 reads CASSQSDSLILSYEQYF. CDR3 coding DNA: TGTGCCAGCAGCCAATCTGACAGTCTCATCCTATCCTACGAGCAGTACTTC.

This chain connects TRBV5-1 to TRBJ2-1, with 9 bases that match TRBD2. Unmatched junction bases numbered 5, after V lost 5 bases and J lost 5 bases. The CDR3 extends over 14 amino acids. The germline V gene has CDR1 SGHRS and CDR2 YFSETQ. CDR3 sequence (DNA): TGCGCCAGCAGGTCGAGCGGGGGGAACAATGAGCAGTTCTTC. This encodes CASRSSGGNNEQFF. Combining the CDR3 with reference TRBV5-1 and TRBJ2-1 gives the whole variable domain KAGVTQTPRYLIKTRGQQVTLSCSPISGHRSVSWYQQTPGQGLQFLFEYFSETQRNKGNFPGRFSGRQFSNSRSEMNVSTLELGDSALYLCASRSSGGNNEQFFGPGTRLTVL.

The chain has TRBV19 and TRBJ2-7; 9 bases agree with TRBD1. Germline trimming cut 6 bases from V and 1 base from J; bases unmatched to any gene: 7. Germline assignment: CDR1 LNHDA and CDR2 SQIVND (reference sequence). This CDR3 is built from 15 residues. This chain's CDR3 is CASSYAGTGSYEQYF. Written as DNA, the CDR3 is TGTGCCAGTAGCTATGCCGGGACAGGGTCCTACGAGCAGTACTTC.

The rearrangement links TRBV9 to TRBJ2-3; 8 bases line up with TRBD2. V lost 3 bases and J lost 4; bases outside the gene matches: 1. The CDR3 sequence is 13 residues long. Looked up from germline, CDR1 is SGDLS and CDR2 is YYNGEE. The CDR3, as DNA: TGTGCCAGCAGCGCGGGGGGGGCAGATACGCAGTATTTT. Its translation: CASSAGGADTQYF.

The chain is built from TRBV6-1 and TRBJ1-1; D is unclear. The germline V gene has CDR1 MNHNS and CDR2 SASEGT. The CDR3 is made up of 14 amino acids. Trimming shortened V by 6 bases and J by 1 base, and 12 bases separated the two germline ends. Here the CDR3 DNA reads TGTGCCAGCAGGCACATCGTCCCGAACACTGAAGCTTTCTTT. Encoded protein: CASRHIVPNTEAFF.

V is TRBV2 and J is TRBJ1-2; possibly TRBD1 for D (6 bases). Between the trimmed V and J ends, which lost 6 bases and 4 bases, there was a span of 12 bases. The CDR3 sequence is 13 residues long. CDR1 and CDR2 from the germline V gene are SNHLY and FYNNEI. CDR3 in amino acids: CASRNREGYGYTF. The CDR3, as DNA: TGTGCCAGCAGGAACAGGGAGGGCTATGGCTACACCTTC.

The CDR3 DNA reads TGCGCCAGCCTACAGGGGGGGTCCTACAATGAGCAGTTCTTC. Amino acids: CASLQGGSYNEQFF. The rearrangement joins TRBV10-2 to TRBJ2-1; TRBD1 might be the D (8 bases). The CDR3 extends over 14 amino acids. The V gene lost 8 bases and the J gene lost 1 base, with 12 bases spanning the gap. CDR1 is WSHSY, CDR2 SAAADI, per germline.

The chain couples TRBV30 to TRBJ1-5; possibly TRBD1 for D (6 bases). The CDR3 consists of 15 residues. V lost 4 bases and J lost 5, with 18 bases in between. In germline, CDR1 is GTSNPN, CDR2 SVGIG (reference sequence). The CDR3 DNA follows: TGTGCCTGGACCCCCGGACAGTCGCGAGATCAGCCCCAGCATTTT. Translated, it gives CAWTPGQSRDQPQHF.

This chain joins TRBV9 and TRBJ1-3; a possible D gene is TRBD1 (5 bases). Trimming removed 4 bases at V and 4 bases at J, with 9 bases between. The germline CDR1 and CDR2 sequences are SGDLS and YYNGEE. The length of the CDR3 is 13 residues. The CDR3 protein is CASSLRQGNTIYF. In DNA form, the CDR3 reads TGTGCCAGCAGCCTTCGACAGGGAAACACCATATATTTT.

Written as DNA, the CDR3 is TGTGCCTGGAGGCGAGGGGGTCTCTATCCTTATGGCTACACCTTC. Amino acids: CAWRRGGLYPYGYTF. The rearrangement joins TRBV30 to TRBJ1-2, with a weak D call TRBD1 (6 bases). In germline, CDR1 is GTSNPN, CDR2 SVGIG (reference sequence). This CDR3 region has 15 residues. The germline V and J ends were trimmed by 3 bases and 5 bases, with 19 bases remaining between them. Using reference TRBV30 and TRBJ1-2 for the parts outside the CDR3, the full variable domain is SQTIHQWPATLVQPVGSPLSLECTVEGTSNPNLYWYRQAAGRGLQLLFYSVGIGQISSEVPQNLSASRPQDRQFILSSKKLLLSDSGFYLCAWRRGGLYPYGYTFGSGTRLTVV.